Listed here are 21 T cell receptor beta chains from one sample, sequenced in a study of T-cell reconstitution after alpha-beta-depleted transplantation in children listed by TCRdb under 2016. Read against the paper, the sample's treatment or condition label means: allogeneic hematopoietic cell transplantation with graft depleted of TCRalphabeta T cells and CD19 B cells. Preparation of the library involved PCR. Instrument used: Illumina HiSeq 2500. TCR libraries were prepared with molecular barcoding, using unique molecular identifiers to normalize TCRbeta repertoire quantification. TCRdb handled the public reads itself, with Q25 trimming in fastp and clone calling in MiXCR, and kept productive beta chains. Identical CDR3 proteins give one entry, which carries the most common genes and DNA. The sample data list 670,000 or so distinct CDR3 sequences, and around 13% of these were observed just once. Approximately 0.8% of the sample goes to the ten largest clones.

This specimen consisted of PBMCs, obtained before TCRalphabeta/CD19-depleted stem cell transplant. These receptors were obtained from a girl aged 2 to 10 with congenital amegakaryocytic thrombocytopenia, due to receive a stem cell transplant.

This clonotype was found a few times. The chain carries TRBV4-1 and TRBJ2-3; D perhaps matches TRBD1 (6 bases). CDR1 is MGHRA, CDR2 YSYEKL, per germline. CDR3 length equals 15 residues. The V end lost 2 bases, the J end lost 2 bases, and 11 bases lay between the germline ends. CDR3 DNA: TGCGCCAGCAGCCAATTGACAGGCGACACAGATACGCAGTATTTT. Protein product: CASSQLTGDTDTQYF.

This clonotype was counted a few times. CDR3 nucleotide sequence: TGTGCCAGCAGCCTCCGGACTAGCGGGAACGAGCAGTACTTC. Encoded protein: CASSLRTSGNEQYF. The J gene is TRBJ2-7, the V gene TRBV7-2; 12 positions match TRBD2. CDR3 length: 14 residues. J gave up 5 bases and V 5 bases, and 4 bases lay outside the gene matches. Germline V lookup: CDR1 SGHTA, CDR2 FQGNSA.

In its sample, this clonotype was seen many times. V usage is TRBV20-1 and J usage is TRBJ1-1, with D possibly TRBD1 on 5 matching bases. CDR3 length: 16 amino acids. Between the trimmed V and J ends, which lost 5 bases and 0 bases, there was a span of 19 bases. Germline lookup yields CDR1 DFQATT and CDR2 SNEGSKA (reference sequence). The CDR3 spells CSARHRGTGLNTEAFF. In nucleotides, the CDR3 is TGCAGTGCTCGCCACAGAGGGACGGGATTGAACACTGAAGCTTTCTTT.

This clonotype has a count of ten or more. The chain couples TRBV5-6 to TRBJ1-5; D is unclear. CDR1 is SGHDT, CDR2 YYEEEE, per germline. Trimming cost V 5 bases and J 7 bases, with 22 bases left between them. This CDR3 region has 16 residues. The CDR3, as DNA: TGTGCCAGCAGTTCTACGACACAAGGCCTGGGCCAGCCCCAGCATTTT. Translation gives CASSSTTQGLGQPQHF.

This clonotype has a handful of counts. The chain uses TRBV29-1 and TRBJ1-4; 8 nucleotides line up with TRBD1. V shed 4 bases and J 3 bases; nucleotides not matched to a gene: 7. The CDR3 totals 15 residues. The germline gives CDR1 SQVTM, CDR2 ANQGSEA. The CDR3 coding sequence is TGCAGCGTTGTGGACAGGGAAAGGGCTAATGAAAAACTGTTTTTT. It codes for CSVVDRERANEKLFF. Combining the CDR3 with reference TRBV29-1 and TRBJ1-4 gives the whole variable domain SAVISQKPSRDICQRGTSLTIQCQVDSQVTMMFWYRQQPGQSLTLIATANQGSEATYESGFVIDKFPISRPNLTFSTLTVSNMSPEDSSIYLCSVVDRERANEKLFFGSGTQLSVL.

The chain couples TRBV10-3 to TRBJ1-1; 7 bases align to TRBD1. Germline CDR1 ENHRY, CDR2 SYGVKD. With 8 bases clipped from V and 3 bases from J, the junction kept 15 bases outside the gene matches. The CDR3 covers 16 residues. This CDR3 is CAIGTRAGGSDTEAFF. The CDR3 nucleotides are TGTGCCATCGGGACCCGGGCAGGGGGATCGGACACTGAAGCTTTCTTT.

V gene TRBV5-5 combines with J gene TRBJ2-5; TRBD1 is a possible D gene (5 bases). Germline V gene data show CDR1 as SGHKS and CDR2 as YYEKEE (reference sequence). The CDR3 extends over 16 amino acids. The V and J ends lost 6 bases and 4 bases respectively, with 22 bases between them. This CDR3 reads CASNPVKGRAGETQYF. DNA for the CDR3: TGTGCCAGCAACCCCGTCAAGGGGCGAGCAGGAGAGACCCAGTACTTC.

To note about this clonotype: One junction end does not reproduce the germline sequence, and a read error may be involved. This sequence joins TRBV28 and TRBJ1-3; D is perhaps TRBD1 (6 bases). The germline V gene encodes CDR1 MDHEN and CDR2 SYDVKM. This CDR3 region has 14 residues. CDR3 protein: CASRLQGSGNNIYF. DNA of the CDR3: TGTGCCAGCAGATTACAGGGTTCTGGAAACAACATATATTTT.

The chain is built from TRBV5-1 and TRBJ2-5, with D perhaps matching TRBD2 (5 bases). The ends were cut back, 7 bases at V and 3 bases at J, with 19 bases in the middle. The CDR3 length is 15 residues. Germline values: CDR1 SGHRS, CDR2 YFSETQ. CDR3 DNA: TGCGCCAGCTACCGGACTCTGGTAACTAAAGAGACCCAGTACTTC. Amino acid sequence: CASYRTLVTKETQYF.

This clonotype was picked up many times. The V and J genes are TRBV20-1 and TRBJ1-1; no reliable D call. The V gene's germline CDR1 is DFQATT and CDR2 SNEGSKA (reference sequence). Trimming removed 2 bases from V and 1 base from J, with 8 bases in between. The CDR3 is made up of 13 amino acids. DNA for the CDR3: TGCAGTGCTAGACGCCGGGGGAACACTGAAGCTTTCTTT. Translation gives CSARRRGNTEAFF.

This clonotype was counted many times. The V call is TRBV10-3, the J call TRBJ2-1; 7 bases are a match to TRBD2. This CDR3 has 16 residues. Germline CDR1 is ENHRY and CDR2 is SYGVKD. V lost 3 bases, J lost 1 base, and 6 bases stayed unmatched. In DNA form, the CDR3 reads TGTGCCATCAGTGAAGCCGGGAGGCCTTCCTACAATGAGCAGTTCTTC. Its translation is CAISEAGRPSYNEQFF.

The sample holds a few counts of this clonotype. J is TRBJ2-4 and V is TRBV28; no clear D gene. Trimming took 3 bases from V and 0 from J, leaving 21 bases between them. The germline CDR1 and CDR2 sequences are MDHEN and SYDVKM. There are 19 residues in the CDR3. The CDR3 here is CASSFSLGGTTLAKNIQYF. The DNA of the CDR3 is TGTGCCAGCAGTTTCTCGTTGGGCGGAACAACGCTAGCCAAAAACATTCAGTACTTC.

This clonotype was detected many times. V and J are TRBV5-1 and TRBJ2-7; D unclear. Germline lookup yields CDR1 SGHRS and CDR2 YFSETQ. Deletions cut 0 bases from V and 1 base from J, with 5 bases between. There are 13 residues in the CDR3. CDR3: CASSLDPSYEQYF. CDR3 bases: TGCGCCAGCAGCTTGGATCCGTCCTACGAGCAGTACTTC.

The chain combines TRBV20-1 with TRBJ2-1; D gene uncertain. Per germline, CDR1 DFQATT and CDR2 SNEGSKA (reference sequence). The CDR3 contains 13 residues. V was pared by 5 bases and J by 8 bases, with 16 bases between. The CDR3 DNA sequence: TGCAGTGCTTCCCCCGGTTCGGTCTATGAGCAGTTCTTC. Translating gives CSASPGSVYEQFF.

V gene TRBV20-1 combines with J gene TRBJ2-5; 11 nucleotides line up with TRBD2. Germline CDR1 is DFQATT and CDR2 is SNEGSKA (reference sequence). The CDR3 loop spans 17 amino acids. J gave up 5 bases and V 6 bases, and 17 bases lay outside the gene matches. Here the CDR3 reads CSATRTSGQLTGETQYF. CDR3 DNA sequence: TGCAGTGCAACCCGGACTAGCGGGCAATTAACTGGTGAGACCCAGTACTTC.

This chain connects TRBV12-3 or TRBV12-4 to TRBJ2-2; D is possibly TRBD1 (5 bases). The CDR3 length is 15 residues. With 5 bases removed from V and 0 bases from J, the gap between germline ends came to 10 bases. Written as DNA, the CDR3 is TGTGCCAGCAGTCATCGACAGACGAACACCGGGGAGCTGTTTTTT. Translating gives CASSHRQTNTGELFF.

This clonotype was recorded at least ten times. J is TRBJ1-6 and V is TRBV10-3, with TRBD1 identical over 9 bases. The V segment lost 10 bases and the J segment 8 bases; nucleotides outside the gene matches: 9. CDR1 and CDR2 (germline): ENHRY, SYGVKD. The CDR3 extends over 14 amino acids. CDR3 in amino acids: CATDPGQGDSPLHF. The CDR3 DNA reads as TGTGCCACCGATCCGGGACAGGGCGATTCACCCCTCCACTTT.

This clonotype was counted many times. The J gene is TRBJ2-2, the V gene TRBV12-3 or TRBV12-4; D may be TRBD1 (5 bases). The V end lost 8 bases, the J end lost 7 bases, and 8 bases lay between the germline ends. CDR3 length: 11 residues. The CDR3 region is CASGAVGELFF. The DNA for the CDR3 is TGTGCCAGCGGGGCGGTCGGGGAGCTGTTTTTT.

Concerning this clonotype itself: Being one base from a much bigger clone, this may be a read error. The rearrangement links TRBV5-1 to TRBJ2-2; 10 bases align to TRBD2. CDR3 length: 18 residues. The germline V gene has CDR1 SGHRS and CDR2 YFSETQ. This CDR3 reads CASCLELAGISGTGELFF. In DNA form, the CDR3 reads TGCGCCAGCTGCTTGGAACTAGCGGGAATCTCTGGGACCGGGGAGCTGTTTTTT.

The chain combines TRBV7-9 with TRBJ2-5; the match to TRBD1 covers 9 bases. This CDR3 comprises 17 residues. Trimming cost V 7 bases and J 3 bases; bases outside gene matches: 15. Germline CDR1 reads SEHNR; CDR2 reads FQNEAQ (reference sequence). The CDR3 loop reads CASNDRRTGVGEETQYF. CDR3 sequence (DNA): TGTGCCAGCAACGACCGTAGGACAGGGGTTGGGGAAGAGACCCAGTACTTC.

The CDR3 sequence: CASSPREDADTQYF. The CDR3 DNA reads TGTGCCAGCAGTCCGCGGGAGGATGCAGATACGCAGTATTTT. This chain links TRBV6-2 or TRBV6-3 with TRBJ2-3, with 8 bases that match TRBD2. The CDR3 length is 14 residues. Per germline, CDR1 MNHEY and CDR2 SVGEGT. The J segment lost 4 bases and the V segment lost 5 bases, leaving 5 bases of the junction unmatched.